The sequence of this TCR beta chain was determined in a study of blood T cell repertoires in COVID-19. Background on the study: T cells, B-cell-depleted T cells, or PBMCs provided the cDNA or gDNA that served as material.

V was cut by 5 bases and J by 7 bases, with 17 bases left in between. Germline V lookup: CDR1 SGHTA, CDR2 FQGNSA. CDR3 size: 14 residues. Participants came from fewer than 25 US areas, aged roughly 18 to 89 years. Clones were sequenced by immunoSEQ multiplex PCR, and TCRdb holds only the in-frame ones, with some missing. Of roughly 400,000 clones in the sample, under 90% were seen once. The source material was PBMCs or T cells enriched from blood (not recorded which). This chain links TRBV7-2 with TRBJ1-1; no clear D gene. The clonotype was recovered from a woman aged 25 to 39 who had recovered from COVID-19. DNA of the CDR3: TGTGCCAGCAGCCATCCTCTTTCTAGTCTTGAAGCTTTCTTT. Translating gives CASSHPLSSLEAFF.